These 27 T cell receptor beta chains came from one sample sequenced in a study of OX40 agonist ivuxolimab in advanced cancers. Sequenced by immunoSEQ multiplex PCR; TCRdb stores in-frame clones only, minus some. The table lists over 70,000 clones, roughly 91% of them singletons. The specimen comprised CD4+ or CD8+ T cells sorted from blood, sampled in a trial of the OX40 agonist ivuxolimab. These TCRs come from an adult with an advanced solid tumor such as melanoma, head and neck, liver or kidney cancer.

V gene TRBV27 combines with J gene TRBJ2-1, with 16 bases that match TRBD2. Germline V CDR1 and CDR2: MNHEY, SMNVEV (reference sequence). V gave up 5 bases and J gave up 3 bases; unmatched junction bases: 10. CDR3 length equals 19 residues. The CDR3 reads CASSLHGTSGGGHYNEQFF. DNA of the CDR3: TGTGCCAGCAGTCTACACGGGACTAGCGGGGGGGGCCACTACAATGAGCAGTTCTTC.

The chain combines TRBV7-9 with TRBJ2-3, with a weak D call TRBD2 (5 bases). The CDR3 length is 13 residues. From germline, CDR1 is SEHNR and CDR2 FQNEAQ (reference sequence). V lost 8 bases and J 4 bases, leaving 13 bases between the germline ends. The CDR3 DNA follows: TGTGCCAGCGGAGTCATCGGGGCAGATACGCAGTATTTT. Translating gives CASGVIGADTQYF.

The rearrangement uses TRBV27 and TRBJ2-5, with 10 bases identical to TRBD1. This CDR3 is built from 15 residues. CDR1 is MNHEY and CDR2 is SMNVEV in the germline V gene (reference sequence). The V and J ends lost 5 bases and 5 bases, in that order; junction bases with no gene match: 8. The CDR3, as DNA: TGTGCCAGCAGTCCCCTGACAGGGGGCTTGGAGACCCAGTACTTC. Translated, it gives CASSPLTGGLETQYF.

The chain has TRBV7-9 and TRBJ2-7; TRBD1 aligns across 10 bases. V was clipped by 3 bases and J by 5 bases; unmatched bases: 10. Per the germline V gene, CDR1 is SEHNR and CDR2 is FQNEAQ (reference sequence). The CDR3 length is 16 residues. As DNA, the CDR3 is TGTGCCAGCAGCTTCCGGGACAGGGGAGGGTCTGACGAGCAGTACTTC. It translates to CASSFRDRGGSDEQYF. The complete variable domain, with remaining parts taken from reference TRBV7-9 and TRBJ2-7, reads DTGVSQNPRHKITKRGQNVTFRCDPISEHNRLYWYRQTLGQGPEFLTYFQNEAQLEKSRLLSDRFSAERPKGSFSTLEIQRTEQGDSAMYLCASSFRDRGGSDEQYFGPGTRLTVT.

The gene calls are TRBV7-9 and TRBJ1-1, with a possible D match to TRBD1 (5 bases). Trimming pared 5 bases from V and 4 bases from J, leaving 20 bases between. Germline assignment: CDR1 SEHNR and CDR2 FQNEAQ (reference sequence). This CDR3 contains 16 residues. The CDR3 nucleotides read TGTGCCAGCAGCCTCCCGGATTCTGGGGACCCCACTGAAGCTTTCTTT. It translates to CASSLPDSGDPTEAFF.

Here the CDR3 reads CASTLGGLAVYEQFF. The CDR3 nucleotides read TGTGCCAGCACCCTGGGGGGACTAGCGGTGTATGAGCAGTTCTTC. The J gene is TRBJ2-1, the V gene TRBV25-1; 11 bases align to TRBD2. The CDR3 extends over 15 amino acids. Germline CDR1 MGHDK, CDR2 SYGVNS. V was clipped by 7 bases and J by 8 bases; unmatched bases: 10.

This chain connects TRBV6-5 to TRBJ2-2; D is unresolved. Trimming removed 0 bases from V and 3 bases from J, with 5 bases in between. The CDR3 totals 14 residues. Germline V gene sequence: CDR1 MNHEY, CDR2 SVGAGI. CDR3 amino acids: CASSYSDHTGELFF. The CDR3 DNA sequence: TGTGCCAGCAGTTACTCCGACCACACCGGGGAGCTGTTTTTT.

About this clone itself: This specimen includes other DNA sequences encoding the same CDR3. This chain joins TRBV7-9 and TRBJ2-7, with D unresolved. Trimming took off 4 bases at V and 2 bases at J, with 9 bases between the two ends. The CDR3 extends over 13 amino acids. In germline, CDR1 is SEHNR, CDR2 FQNEAQ (reference sequence). DNA for the CDR3: TGTGCCAGCAGCTCGGACGGACCCTACGAGCAGTACTTC. This translates into CASSSDGPYEQYF.

The chain couples TRBV4-1 to TRBJ2-7; no definite D call. In germline, CDR1 is MGHRA, CDR2 YSYEKL. The CDR3 runs 15 residues. V was shortened by 1 base and J by 4 bases, with 14 bases between the two germline ends. The CDR3 bases are TGCGCCAGCAGCCAAGCTGGGGAAGCAAAGTACGAGCAGTACTTC. Residues: CASSQAGEAKYEQYF.

This clone was picked up one time. V usage is TRBV29-1 and J usage is TRBJ2-1, with D maybe TRBD1 (5 bases). The CDR3 extends over 15 amino acids. Per the germline V gene, CDR1 is SQVTM and CDR2 is ANQGSEA. V was trimmed by 1 base and J by 2 bases, leaving 12 bases between them. For the CDR3, the DNA is TGCAGCGTTGAAGGGGAAGCAGGGCCCTACAATGAGCAGTTCTTC. It codes for CSVEGEAGPYNEQFF.

The chain couples TRBV5-5 to TRBJ1-2; D uncertain. Deletions cut 2 bases from V and 4 bases from J, with 15 bases between. The CDR3 extends over 15 amino acids. Germline CDR1 is SGHKS and CDR2 is YYEKEE (reference sequence). CDR3 sequence (DNA): TGTGCCAGCAGCTTCAGCTCAATATCCTCCTATGGCTACACCTTC. This gives the protein CASSFSSISSYGYTF.

Here the CDR3 DNA reads TGTGCCAGCAGGGGCGGGAATGAGGAGACCCAGTACTTC. It translates to CASRGGNEETQYF. The chain has TRBV27 and TRBJ2-5; a possible D gene is TRBD2 (6 bases). Between the trimmed V and J ends, which lost 6 bases and 5 bases, there was a span of 13 bases. Per germline, CDR1 MNHEY and CDR2 SMNVEV (reference sequence). The CDR3 has 13 residues.

The chain combines TRBV4-3 with TRBJ1-5; 7 positions agree with TRBD1. Germline V gene data show CDR1 as LGHNA and CDR2 as YSLEER. With V trimmed by 4 bases and J by 0 bases, 3 bases remained unmatched. CDR3 length: 15 residues. The CDR3, as DNA: TGCGCCAGCAGCCGATGGACAGGTAGCAATCAGCCCCAGCATTTT. The encoded protein is CASSRWTGSNQPQHF.

This chain uses TRBV29-1 with TRBJ1-1; D is uncertain. Germline-derived CDR1 and CDR2 are SQVTM and ANQGSEA. Deletions cut 2 bases from V and 0 bases from J, with 13 bases between. This CDR3 is built from 15 residues. CDR3 DNA sequence: TGCAGCGTTGAAAGAGGAGGTCTAATGAACACTGAAGCTTTCTTT. Protein: CSVERGGLMNTEAFF.

V gene TRBV7-9 combines with J gene TRBJ2-7, with 9 bases identical to TRBD1. With 4 bases clipped from V and 3 bases from J, the junction kept 10 bases outside the gene matches. CDR3 length: 16 residues. Germline V gene data show CDR1 as SEHNR and CDR2 as FQNEAQ (reference sequence). The CDR3 sequence is CASSSPPGQGNYEQYF. Here the CDR3 DNA reads TGTGCCAGCAGCTCCCCCCCCGGACAGGGGAACTACGAGCAGTACTTC.

The J gene is TRBJ1-2, the V gene TRBV9; perhaps TRBD1 as D (5 bases). Germline V gene data show CDR1 as SGDLS and CDR2 as YYNGEE. This CDR3 comprises 16 residues. The germline V and J ends were trimmed by 4 bases and 4 bases, with 20 bases remaining between them. CDR3 residues: CASSPRWQGDSYGYTF. The CDR3 coding sequence is TGTGCCAGCAGCCCCCGGTGGCAGGGTGATAGCTATGGCTACACCTTC.

The rearrangement links TRBV27 to TRBJ2-7; possibly TRBD2 for D (5 bases). From germline, CDR1 is MNHEY and CDR2 SMNVEV (reference sequence). Trimming took 3 bases from V and 5 from J, leaving 11 bases between them. The CDR3 consists of 13 residues. The CDR3 DNA reads TGTGCCAGCAGTTTTTGGGGAGCCCACGAGCAGTACTTC. This sequence encodes CASSFWGAHEQYF.

CDR3 bases: TGTGCCAGCAGTTTTCTTCGGGGACACCCCGAGGGGGAGACCCAGTACTTC. Its translation: CASSFLRGHPEGETQYF. V and J are TRBV27 and TRBJ2-5, with a tentative D call TRBD1 (6 bases). V lost 3 bases, J lost 5 bases, and 22 bases lay in between. Germline CDR1 and CDR2: MNHEY and SMNVEV (reference sequence). The CDR3 is 17 amino acids.

V gene TRBV6-1 combines with J gene TRBJ1-4; D may be TRBD1 (5 bases). The CDR3 loop spans 14 amino acids. Germline V gives CDR1 MNHNS, CDR2 SASEGT. Trimming removed 4 bases from V and 5 bases from J, with 11 bases in between. The CDR3 nucleotides are TGTGCCAGCAGTGGGGGCAGGTACAATGAAAAACTGTTTTTT. Translation gives CASSGGRYNEKLFF.

This chain uses TRBV7-2 with TRBJ2-7, with 7 bases identical to TRBD2. Germline CDR1 SGHTA, CDR2 FQGNSA. This CDR3 region has 15 residues. V was clipped by 0 bases and J by 5 bases; unmatched bases: 7. The CDR3 is CASSLAEGGGDEQYF. CDR3 sequence (DNA): TGTGCCAGCAGCTTAGCGGAAGGCGGGGGAGACGAGCAGTACTTC.

As to this clone: This sample includes further DNA sequences coding for the same CDR3. The rearrangement joins TRBV7-9 to TRBJ1-5; tentatively, D is TRBD1 (6 bases). V gave up 5 bases and J gave up 2 bases, with 13 bases separating them. Germline lookup yields CDR1 SEHNR and CDR2 FQNEAQ (reference sequence). CDR3 length: 15 residues. The CDR3 here is CASSPRGGGNQPQHF. DNA for the CDR3: TGTGCCAGCAGCCCCAGGGGAGGCGGCAATCAGCCCCAGCATTTT.

The V call is TRBV15, the J call TRBJ1-2; TRBD1 is a possible D gene (5 bases). Between the trimmed V and J ends, which lost 5 bases and 8 bases, there was a span of 21 bases. Germline CDR1 is LNHNV and CDR2 is YYDKDF (reference sequence). There are 15 residues in the CDR3. Here the CDR3 DNA reads TGTGCCACCAGCGCAAGCCGGGACCACGGCCAGGGCTACACCTTC. Residues: CATSASRDHGQGYTF. The full variable domain, completed using reference TRBV15 and TRBJ1-2, is DAMVIQNPRYQVTQFGKPVTLSCSQTLNHNVMYWYQQKSSQAPKLLFHYYDKDFNNEADTPDNFQSRRPNTSFCFLDIRSPGLGDTAMYLCATSASRDHGQGYTFGSGTRLTVV.

The chain couples TRBV29-1 to TRBJ2-7; unclear D gene. Per germline, CDR1 SQVTM and CDR2 ANQGSEA. V was clipped by 7 bases and J by 0 bases, with 13 bases between them. The CDR3 contains 13 residues. In nucleotides, the CDR3 is TGCAGCGAATCGATCTGGCTCTCCTACGAGCAGTACTTC. Protein: CSESIWLSYEQYF.

The chain links TRBV13 to TRBJ2-2, with 8 nucleotides matching TRBD1. This CDR3 contains 15 residues. With 4 bases clipped from V and 6 bases from J, the junction kept 7 bases outside the gene matches. In germline, CDR1 is PRHDT, CDR2 FYEKMQ (reference sequence). CDR3 protein: CASSSDREVAGELFF. The DNA for the CDR3 is TGTGCCAGCAGCTCGGACAGGGAGGTGGCCGGGGAGCTGTTTTTT.

The CDR3 spells CASSQGARRGETQYF. The DNA for the CDR3 is TGCGCCAGCAGCCAAGGCGCACGGCGCGGGGAGACCCAGTACTTC. The chain employs TRBV4-1 and TRBJ2-5; D perhaps matches TRBD2 (5 bases). Germline CDR1 and CDR2: MGHRA and YSYEKL. Trimming stripped 1 base from V and 5 bases from J, with 14 bases between. The CDR3 runs 15 residues.

The V gene is TRBV19, the J gene TRBJ1-1; 7 nucleotides match TRBD1. V shed 8 bases, J shed 0 bases, and the junction held 9 bases outside the gene matches. This CDR3 spans 15 amino acids. The V gene's germline CDR1 is LNHDA and CDR2 SQIVND (reference sequence). The CDR3 DNA reads as TGTGCCAGTGGCCTGACAGGGATGCTGAACACTGAAGCTTTCTTT. Translated: CASGLTGMLNTEAFF.

Regarding this clone: This sample includes further DNA sequences coding for the same CDR3. The J gene is TRBJ2-7, the V gene TRBV6-5, with TRBD2 as a possible D gene (6 bases). Trimming took 3 bases from V and 4 from J, leaving 13 bases between them. The germline CDR1 and CDR2 sequences are MNHEY and SVGAGI. The CDR3 spans 14 residues. The CDR3 reads CASSYGQGGYEQYF. The CDR3 DNA is TGTGCCAGCAGTTATGGGCAGGGAGGTTACGAGCAGTACTTC.